This entry describes one T cell receptor (beta chain). Its specificity is not known. Germline is not matched at one junction end, which may reflect a read error. The data stem from a study of T cell responses to AZD1222 COVID-19 vaccine. Regarding the study as a whole: The donors showed a predominance of white British ancestry and of females, with possible underestimation of clonal diversity. Only after the peak T cell response were repertoires sampled. Dominant CD4 TCR responses targeted spike regions 160-218 and 743-854. The number of AZD1222 recipients seropositive at baseline was only 5 to 7.

Clones were sequenced by immunoSEQ multiplex PCR, and TCRdb holds only the in-frame ones, with some missing. The data contain 150,000 or so clones, around 94% of them singletons. The receptor's source is an adult in good health. The sample here was peripheral blood, taken on day 0 of AZD1222 vaccination.

Here the CDR3 reads CATGTGGQPQHF. The CDR3 DNA is TGCGCAACCGGGACAGGGGGACAGCCCCAGCATTTT. The J gene is TRBJ1-5, the V gene TRBV6-6, with 11 positions matching TRBD1. This CDR3 spans 12 amino acids. Germline V gene lookup returns CDR1 MNHNY and CDR2 SVGAGI (reference sequence).